This TCR beta chain was documented in a study of T-cell reconstitution after alpha-beta-depleted transplantation in children. Researchers prepared the TCRbeta library using unique molecular identifiers, the study reports. MiXCR, run by TCRdb on the PCR reads, gives a single entry per CDR3 protein. This sample has roughly 500,000 distinct CDR3 sequences, with under 15% found just once. The germline V gene has CDR1 MNHEY and CDR2 SVGAGI. This CDR3 spans 15 amino acids. The V gene lost 2 bases and the J gene lost 3 bases, with 13 bases spanning the gap. Sequencing used PBMCs from the stem cell graft donor, obtained from the stem cell graft. The TCR comes from a human donor who donated a stem cell graft to a child with combined immunodeficiency. The chain is built from TRBV6-5 and TRBJ1-2; tentative D call: TRBD1 (6 bases). The CDR3 reads CASSYVGGRYYGYTF. The CDR3 DNA follows: TGTGCCAGCAGTTACGTCGGGGGGCGATACTATGGCTACACCTTC.